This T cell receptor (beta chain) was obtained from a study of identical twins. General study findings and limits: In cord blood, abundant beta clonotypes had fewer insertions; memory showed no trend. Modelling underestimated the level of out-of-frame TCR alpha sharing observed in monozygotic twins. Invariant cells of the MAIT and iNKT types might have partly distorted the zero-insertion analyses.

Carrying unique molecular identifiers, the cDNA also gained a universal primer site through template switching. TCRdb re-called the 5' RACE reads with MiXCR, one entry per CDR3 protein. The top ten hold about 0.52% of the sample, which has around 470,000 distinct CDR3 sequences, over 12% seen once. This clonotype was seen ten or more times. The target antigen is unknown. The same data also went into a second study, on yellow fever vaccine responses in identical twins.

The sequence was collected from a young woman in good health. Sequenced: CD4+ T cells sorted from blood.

CDR3 residues: CASSPSGNTIYF. DNA for the CDR3: TGTGCCAGCAGCCCGTCTGGAAACACCATATATTTT. The chain combines TRBV25-1 with TRBJ1-3; no definite D call. The CDR3 covers 12 residues. Per germline, CDR1 MGHDK and CDR2 SYGVNS. V was pared by 6 bases and J by 1 base, with 4 bases between.